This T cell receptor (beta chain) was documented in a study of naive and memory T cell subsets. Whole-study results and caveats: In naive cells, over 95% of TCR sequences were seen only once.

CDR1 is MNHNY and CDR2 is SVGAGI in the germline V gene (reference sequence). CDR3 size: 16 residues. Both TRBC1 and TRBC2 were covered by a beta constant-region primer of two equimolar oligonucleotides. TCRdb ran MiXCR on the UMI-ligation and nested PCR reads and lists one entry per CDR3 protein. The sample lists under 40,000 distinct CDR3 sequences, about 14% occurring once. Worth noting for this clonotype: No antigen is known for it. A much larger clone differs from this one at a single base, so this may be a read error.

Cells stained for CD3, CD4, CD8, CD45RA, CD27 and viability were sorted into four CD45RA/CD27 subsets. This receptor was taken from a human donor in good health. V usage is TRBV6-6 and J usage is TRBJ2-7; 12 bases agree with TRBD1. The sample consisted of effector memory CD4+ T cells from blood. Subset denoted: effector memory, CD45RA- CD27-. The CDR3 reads CTSSRRGQGASYEQYF. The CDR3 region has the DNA TGTACCAGCAGCAGACGGGGACAGGGGGCATCGTACGAGCAGTACTTC.